These 6 T cell receptor beta chains were sequenced from one sample in a study of blood T cell repertoires in COVID-19. The table came from immunoSEQ multiplex PCR; TCRdb's copy has only in-frame clones and leaves some out. The data contain about 64,000 clones, around 90% of them singletons. Sequencing used peripheral blood. These receptor sequences come from a woman aged 80 or older with active COVID-19.

V usage is TRBV19 and J usage is TRBJ2-5, with 12 bases identical to TRBD2. CDR1 and CDR2 (germline): LNHDA, SQIVND (reference sequence). V lost 6 bases, J lost 4 bases, and 3 bases stayed unmatched. This CDR3 region has 14 residues. The CDR3 sequence: CASSLAGGRETQYF. The CDR3 DNA reads TGTGCCAGTAGCCTAGCGGGGGGGCGAGAGACCCAGTACTTC.

In its sample, this clone was seen once. V gene TRBV7-9 combines with J gene TRBJ2-2; D may be TRBD1 (5 bases). Per the germline V gene, CDR1 is SEHNR and CDR2 is FQNEAQ (reference sequence). CDR3 length: 11 amino acids. Trimming shortened V by 7 bases and J by 6 bases, and 6 bases separated the two germline ends. In DNA, the CDR3 is TGTGCCAGCAAGGGGCCCGGGGAGCTGTTTTTT. This gives the protein CASKGPGELFF.

The chain joins TRBV6-5 to TRBJ2-1; 12 positions match TRBD2. V shed 8 bases and J 8 bases; nucleotides not matched to a gene: 4. In germline, CDR1 is MNHEY, CDR2 SVGAGI. The CDR3 consists of 13 residues. The CDR3 spells CASLAGGLDEQFF. In nucleotides, the CDR3 is TGTGCCAGCCTAGCGGGGGGGCTCGATGAGCAGTTCTTC.

This clone has only one observation. The chain is built from TRBV28 and TRBJ1-2; maybe TRBD1 (5 bases). Per the germline V gene, CDR1 is MDHEN and CDR2 is SYDVKM. The CDR3 spans 13 residues. Trimming removed 7 bases from V and 0 bases from J, with 9 bases in between. CDR3: CASKAGSNYGYTF. For the CDR3, the DNA is TGTGCCAGCAAGGCAGGGTCTAACTATGGCTACACCTTC.

This clone appeared once. V and J are TRBV3-1 (or the pseudogene TRBV3-2) and TRBJ2-2; TRBD2 matches 11 bases. V lost 4 bases, J lost 3 bases, and 16 bases stayed unmatched. The CDR3 has 20 amino acids. The germline V gene has CDR1 LGHDT and CDR2 YNNKEL (reference sequence). CDR3 amino acids: CASSPFAGTSGGRYTGELFF. CDR3 in DNA: TGTGCCAGCAGCCCCTTCGCCGGGACTAGCGGAGGGAGATACACCGGGGAGCTGTTTTTT.

The chain recombines TRBV29-1 with TRBJ1-4; tentatively, D is TRBD1 (6 bases). V was cut by 4 bases and J by 7 bases, with 16 bases left in between. Per germline, CDR1 SQVTM and CDR2 ANQGSEA. The CDR3 spans 14 residues. CDR3 bases: TGCAGCGTTGCCCGCGGCGGGGGCGGTGAAAAACTGTTTTTT. Translation: CSVARGGGGEKLFF.